This entry concerns a single T cell receptor (beta chain). Its matching antigen is unknown. The entry originates in a study of T and B cells in COVID-19 patients. Study details: Median age was about 34 years in the recovered cohort and around 62 years in the active-infection cohort. Of about 20 active-infection patients, over 9 were critically ill with mechanical ventilation or extracorporeal membrane oxygenation. Overall study findings and caveats: CD4+, regulatory T cell, CD8+ and sorted SARS-CoV-2-responsive or tetramer+ T cells were not yet sequenced. Patients with COVID-19 reportedly showed strongly skewed T cell receptor beta variable and joining gene usage.

TRB was amplified from approximately 250-480 ng of blood genomic DNA. BIOMED2 TRB-A/B primer pools were used in multiplex TRB PCR. One entry per CDR3 protein results from TCRdb running MiXCR on the multiplex PCR reads. The sample shows about 14,000 distinct CDR3 sequences, approximately 24% of them seen only once. V was pared by 3 bases and J by 5 bases, with 7 bases between. The germline V gene has CDR1 DFQATT and CDR2 SNEGSKA (reference sequence). The CDR3 runs to 11 residues. The sequencing sample was made of blood. The rearrangement joins TRBV20-1 to TRBJ1-1; maybe TRBD1 (5 bases). The clonotype comes from a human donor who had recovered from COVID-19. The CDR3 sequence: CSASKGTEAFF. CDR3 nucleotides: TGCAGTGCTAGTAAGGGGACTGAAGCTTTCTTT.